The sequence of this T cell receptor beta chain was determined in a study of Ad26.COV2.S vaccination and SARS-CoV-2 variants. Study-level results: Total T cell responses, in the TCR breadth and depth analyses, may have been underestimated.

With respect to this clone: Its antigen is undetermined.

Some clones are missing from TCRdb's copy, which holds only in-frame ones; the method was immunoSEQ multiplex PCR. The table has some 340,000 clones, about 86% seen once. The treatment was: about 20 received Ad26.COV2.S at low or high dose, single or two shots; about 5 received placebo; per-sample allocation not given. At day 63 after the first vaccine or placebo injection, samples were drawn. The CDR3 has 14 residues. The V segment lost 4 bases and the J segment 1 base; nucleotides outside the gene matches: 1. Germline CDR1 is LGHNA and CDR2 is YSLEER. Sequenced here: peripheral blood, sampled in a trial of Ad26.COV2.S vaccine versus placebo. This chain links TRBV4-3 with TRBJ1-1; TRBD1 agrees at 9 bases. This sequence was found in a person between 18 and 65 years old who received the Ad26.COV2.S COVID-19 vaccine or a placebo. The CDR3 region is CASSPDRGNTEAFF. CDR3 DNA sequence: TGCGCCAGCAGCCCGGACAGGGGGAACACTGAAGCTTTCTTT.